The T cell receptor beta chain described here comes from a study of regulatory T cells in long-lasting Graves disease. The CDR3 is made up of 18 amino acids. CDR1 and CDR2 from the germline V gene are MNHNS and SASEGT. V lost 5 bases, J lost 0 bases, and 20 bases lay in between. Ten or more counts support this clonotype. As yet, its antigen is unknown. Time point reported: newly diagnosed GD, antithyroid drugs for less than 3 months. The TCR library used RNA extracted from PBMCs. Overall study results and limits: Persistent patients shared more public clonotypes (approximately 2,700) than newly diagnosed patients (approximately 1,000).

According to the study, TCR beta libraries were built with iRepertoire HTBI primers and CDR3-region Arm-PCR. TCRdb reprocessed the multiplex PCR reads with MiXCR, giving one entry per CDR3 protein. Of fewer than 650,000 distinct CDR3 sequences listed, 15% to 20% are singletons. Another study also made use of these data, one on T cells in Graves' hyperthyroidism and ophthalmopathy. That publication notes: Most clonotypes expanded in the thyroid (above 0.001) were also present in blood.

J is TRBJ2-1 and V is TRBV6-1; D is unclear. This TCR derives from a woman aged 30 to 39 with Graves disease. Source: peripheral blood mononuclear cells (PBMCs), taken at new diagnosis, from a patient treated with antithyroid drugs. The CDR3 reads CASSLLPPQTSSYNEQFF. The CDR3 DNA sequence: TGTGCCAGCAGTCTGCTCCCCCCACAAACCAGCTCCTACAATGAGCAGTTCTTC.